The subject of this entry is one T cell receptor beta chain. Seattle's enrolled individuals joined amid active infection and were then monitored longitudinally. As handled by the study authors: Quantification of nucleated cells was approximated via reference gene primer amplification. This table comes from immunoSEQ multiplex PCR, and its TCRdb copy is limited to in-frame clones, with some not included. V, J and clone size were drawn from that table, and D and trimming were deduced from the DNA. The sample contains around 400,000 clones, around 87% of which appear only once. This sample was taken from a study of blood T cell repertoires in COVID-19. Across the study: Nucleic acid was either cDNA or gDNA, and it came from T cells, B-cell-depleted T cells, or PBMCs.

This CDR3 has 14 residues. With V trimmed by 0 bases and J by 7 bases, 6 bases remained unmatched. Germline V gene data show CDR1 as SGDLS and CDR2 as YYNGEE. Sequencing was done on a sample of peripheral blood. The receptor comes from a woman in her sixties with COVID-19, enrolled during active disease. The chain recombines TRBV9 with TRBJ2-7; TRBD1 aligns across 8 bases. The CDR3 coding sequence is TGTGCCAGCAGCGTAGGGCAGGGGGCGCAAGAGCAGTACTTC. Amino acid sequence: CASSVGQGAQEQYF. The variable domain in full, completed from reference TRBV9 and TRBJ2-7, reads DSGVTQTPKHLITATGQRVTLRCSPRSGDLSVYWYQQSLDQGLQFLIQYYNGEERAKGNILERFSAQQFPDLHSELNLSSLELGDSALYFCASSVGQGAQEQYFGPGTRLTVT.